The rows below give T cell receptor beta chains drawn from one sample of a study of cytomegalovirus exposure and HLA in healthy donors. Only in-frame clones appear in the TCRdb table, and some are missing; sequencing was by immunoSEQ multiplex PCR. The data show almost 75,000 clones, around 85% seen once. The specimen sequenced was PBMCs. The source is a man in his thirties or forties in good health and CMV-seronegative. CDR3s include the opening cysteine and the closing phenylalanine or tryptophan. Fields, in order: V gene, clone size, D gene, J gene, CDR3 protein, CDR3 DNA. A D gene is named only where the DNA matches it firmly. Rows give clone size only sometimes, using once, few, many, or a class for an expanded clone.

TRBV7-2,NA,TRBD1,TRBJ1-2,CASSALQGAEGYTF,TGTGCCAGCAGCGCGCTCCAGGGGGCAGAAGGCTACACCTTC
TRBV25-1,NA,NA,TRBJ1-3,CASSRSSGNTIYF,TGTGCCAGCAGCCGGTCCTCTGGAAACACCATATATTTT
TRBV28,NA,TRBD1,TRBJ1-2,CAAESGQRYGYTF,TGTGCCGCCGAATCGGGACAGAGATATGGCTACACCTTC
TRBV4-2,NA,NA,TRBJ1-2,CASSQEGAGGTYGYTF,TGTGCCAGCAGCCAAGAGGGGGCCGGCGGAACTTATGGCTACACCTTC
TRBV11-3,once,NA,TRBJ2-2,CASSHLRGGQYTGELFF,TGTGCCAGCAGCCACCTACGCGGGGGACAATACACCGGGGAGCTGTTTTTT
TRBV4-1,once,TRBD1,TRBJ2-3,CASSTGQGADTQYF,TGCGCCAGCAGCACAGGACAGGGGGCAGATACGCAGTATTTT
TRBV7-3,NA,TRBD1,TRBJ1-1,CASSPGGSREAFF,TGTGCCAGCAGCCCAGGGGGATCCAGGGAAGCTTTCTTT
TRBV6-4,NA,TRBD2,TRBJ2-3,CASRPSGGEGDTQYF,TGTGCCAGCCGTCCTTCGGGGGGAGAGGGGGATACGCAGTATTTT
TRBV10-2,once,TRBD1,TRBJ2-7,CASGGQLYEQYF,TGCGCCAGCGGGGGACAGCTCTACGAGCAGTACTTC
TRBV7-6,few,NA,TRBJ2-1,CASSLGTANNEQFF,TGTGCCAGCAGCTTAGGGACAGCAAACAATGAGCAGTTCTTC
TRBV2,few,NA,TRBJ2-1,CASGDWGVNEQFF,TGTGCCAGCGGGGACTGGGGGGTCAATGAGCAGTTCTTC
TRBV19,once,TRBD1,TRBJ2-1,CASREQGFEQFF,TGTGCCAGTAGAGAACAGGGGTTTGAGCAGTTCTTC